The rows below give T cell receptor beta chains drawn from one sample of a study of shared clonotypes between healthy human individuals. The data were produced by immunoSEQ multiplex PCR, yet TCRdb's version contains in-frame clones alone and is incomplete. The sample holds approximately 980,000 clones, 70% to 85% seen once. Sequenced material: memory CD4+ T cells sorted from blood. These receptors originate from a man between 18 and 29 years old in good health. CDR3s include the opening cysteine and the closing phenylalanine or tryptophan. A D gene is named only where the DNA matches it firmly. Size values are once, few and many counts, or a class for expanded clones, and some rows have none.

v_call	d_call	clone_size	j_call	cdr3_aa	cdr3_nt
TRBV9	TRBD2	NA	TRBJ2-5	CASSPGGSGAQETQYF	TGTGCCAGCAGCCCGGGGGGTAGCGGCGCCCAAGAGACCCAGTACTTC
TRBV4-3	TRBD1	NA	TRBJ2-7	CASSQFGQAEPYEQYF	TGCGCCAGCAGCCAATTCGGACAGGCCGAACCCTACGAGCAGTACTTC
TRBV10-3	NA	NA	TRBJ2-3	CAISESRKDTQYF	TGTGCCATCAGTGAATCGAGGAAAGATACGCAGTATTTT
TRBV6-1	NA	few	TRBJ1-5	CASSRGDVGNQPQHF	TGTGCCAGCAGCCGGGGTGATGTTGGCAATCAGCCCCAGCATTTT
TRBV25-1	NA	NA	TRBJ1-2	CASSELRANYGYTF	TGTGCCAGCAGTGAATTGCGGGCTAACTATGGCTACACCTTC
TRBV5-1	NA	NA	TRBJ1-6	CASSLDVGGNNSPLHF	TGCGCCAGCAGCTTGGATGTTGGGGGGAACAATTCACCCCTCCACTTT
TRBV25-1	NA	many	TRBJ1-2	CASSEFAGDYGYTF	TGTGCCAGCAGTGAATTTGCAGGAGACTATGGCTACACCTTC
TRBV6-1	NA	NA	TRBJ2-3	CASSEGIRSQYF	TGTGCCAGCAGTGAAGGGATCCGCTCGCAGTATTTT
TRBV27	TRBD2	NA	TRBJ2-5	CASRRGTTSQETQYF	TGTGCCAGCAGACGAGGGACTACCTCACAAGAGACCCAGTACTTC
TRBV4-3	TRBD1	few	TRBJ1-6	CASSQDGTGDSPLHF	TGCGCCAGCAGCCAAGATGGGACAGGGGATTCACCCCTCCACTTT
TRBV6-1	TRBD1	NA	TRBJ2-3	CASSRTGLIDTQYF	TGTGCCAGCAGTCGGACAGGTCTCATAGATACGCAGTATTTT
TRBV5-1	NA	NA	TRBJ2-5	CASSGALQETQYF	TGCGCCAGCAGCGGGGCCCTCCAAGAGACCCAGTACTTC
TRBV5-1	NA	NA	TRBJ2-5	CASSRTLARETQYF	TGCGCCAGCAGCCGGACCTTAGCGCGGGAGACCCAGTACTTC
TRBV9	NA	few	TRBJ1-1	CASSADSNTEAFF	TGTGCCAGCAGCGCTGACAGCAACACTGAAGCTTTCTTT
TRBV7-2	NA	NA	TRBJ2-2	CASSSPTGELFF	TGTGCCAGCAGCTCCCCCACTGGGGAGCTGTTTTTT
TRBV14	NA	NA	TRBJ1-3	CASSSEAVSGNTIYF	TGTGCCAGCAGCTCCGAGGCTGTCTCTGGAAACACCATATATTTT
TRBV11-3	NA	NA	TRBJ2-2	CASSPLGNTGELFF	TGTGCCAGCAGCCCCCTGGGCAACACCGGGGAGCTGTTTTTT
TRBV2	NA	NA	TRBJ1-5	CASSDNGLGNQPQHF	TGTGCCAGCAGTGATAACGGGTTGGGCAATCAGCCCCAGCATTTT
TRBV29-1	NA	NA	TRBJ1-4	CSVQQGPNEKLFF	TGCAGCGTGCAACAGGGACCTAATGAAAAACTGTTTTTT
TRBV5-1	TRBD2	few	TRBJ2-5	CASSLIPSGIETQYF	TGCGCCAGCAGCTTGATCCCCAGCGGGATTGAGACCCAGTACTTC
TRBV5-6	TRBD1	NA	TRBJ2-2	CASSQDRGQLVGELFF	TGTGCCAGCAGCCAAGACAGGGGGCAGTTGGTCGGGGAGCTGTTTTTT
TRBV7-9	NA	NA	TRBJ2-7	CASSLDLKGVEQYF	TGTGCCAGCAGCTTAGATCTCAAGGGTGTCGAGCAGTACTTC
TRBV4-3	TRBD2	NA	TRBJ2-1	CASSQGWASGRWGDNEQFF	TGCGCCAGCAGCCAAGGATGGGCTAGCGGGAGGTGGGGGGACAATGAGCAGTTCTTC
TRBV28	NA	NA	TRBJ1-3	CASISTRSLWIWDTIYF	TGTGCCAGCATATCCACGAGATCCCTTTGGATCTGGGACACCATATATTTT